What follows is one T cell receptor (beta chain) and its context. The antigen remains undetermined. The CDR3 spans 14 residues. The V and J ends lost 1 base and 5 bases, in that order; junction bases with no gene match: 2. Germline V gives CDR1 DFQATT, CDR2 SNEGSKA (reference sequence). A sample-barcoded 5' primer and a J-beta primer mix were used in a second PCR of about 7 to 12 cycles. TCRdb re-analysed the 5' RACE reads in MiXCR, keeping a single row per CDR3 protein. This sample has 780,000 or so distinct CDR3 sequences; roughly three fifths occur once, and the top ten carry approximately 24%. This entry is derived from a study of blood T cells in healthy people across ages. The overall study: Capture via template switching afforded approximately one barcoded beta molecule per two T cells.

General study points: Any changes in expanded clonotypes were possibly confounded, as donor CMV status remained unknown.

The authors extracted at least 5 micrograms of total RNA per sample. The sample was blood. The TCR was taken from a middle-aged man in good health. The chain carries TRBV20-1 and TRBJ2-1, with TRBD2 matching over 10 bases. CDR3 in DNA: TGCAGTGCTAGAGCAGCGGGAGGGCACAATGAGCAGTTCTTC. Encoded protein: CSARAAGGHNEQFF.